This TCR beta chain appears in the sequencing data of a study of monozygotic twins with cystic fibrosis. Study-wide context: Libraries were built from approximately 3 micrograms of fragmented DNA using about 16 PCR cycles.

CDR1 is MNHEY and CDR2 is SMNVEV in the germline V gene (reference sequence). Trimming removed 2 bases from V and 4 bases from J, with 14 bases in between. This CDR3 is 15 amino acids long. TCRdb's copy holds only in-frame clones and misses some; the assay was immunoSEQ multiplex PCR. The sample holds 13,000 or so clones, roughly nine tenths seen once. This receptor was identified in a boy aged 10-17 years with cystic fibrosis. The V gene is TRBV27, the J gene TRBJ1-2; D might be TRBD1 (6 bases). The sample was blood. CDR3 bases: TGTGCCAGCAGTTTACTTGCAGGGGCCTCCTATGGCTACACCTTC. It codes for CASSLLAGASYGYTF.